A single sample gave rise to the 26 T cell receptor beta chains below, sequenced in a study of T cell responses to AZD1222 COVID-19 vaccine. Some clones are missing from TCRdb's copy, which holds only in-frame ones; the method was immunoSEQ multiplex PCR. The data show 150,000 to 200,000 clones, around 93% seen once. The sample here was peripheral blood, taken on day 0 of AZD1222 vaccination. The source is an adult in good health.

The chain carries TRBV11-3 and TRBJ2-1; D not certain. Germline V gives CDR1 SGHNT, CDR2 YENEEA. Trimming stripped 1 base from V and 10 bases from J, with 11 bases between. The CDR3 is 13 amino acids. The CDR3 region has the DNA TGTGCCAGCAGCTTAGGTGTTCGGCGGGAGCAGTTCTTC. Its protein is CASSLGVRREQFF.

The chain has TRBV19 and TRBJ2-7; 9 bases agree with TRBD1. The CDR3 has 15 amino acids. V dropped 6 bases and J dropped 9; count of bases not matched to a gene: 15. The germline gives CDR1 LNHDA, CDR2 SQIVND (reference sequence). The DNA for the CDR3 is TGTGCCAGTAGGCCGACCGGGACAGGGTTCGAGGTGCAGTACTTC. It specifies CASRPTGTGFEVQYF.

The chain joins TRBV18 to TRBJ2-1; a weak D match, TRBD2 (6 bases). CDR1 is KGHSH, CDR2 LQKENI, per germline. This CDR3 is 16 amino acids long. Trimming removed 0 bases at V and 0 bases at J, with 9 bases between. CDR3 sequence: CASSPPLGGSYNEQFF. The CDR3 DNA is TGTGCCAGCTCACCACCGTTGGGGGGCTCCTACAATGAGCAGTTCTTC.

This rearrangement joins TRBV13 to TRBJ1-1, with a possible D match to TRBD1 (6 bases). Germline loops: CDR1 PRHDT, CDR2 FYEKMQ (reference sequence). The CDR3 runs 15 residues. Trimming cost V 5 bases and J 2 bases, with 15 bases left between them. In DNA form, the CDR3 reads TGTGCCAGCAGCCCCGAGGGGGGGAGTAACACTGAAGCTTTCTTT. Amino acids: CASSPEGGSNTEAFF.

The chain links TRBV7-2 to TRBJ2-1; TRBD2 matches 7 bases. The J segment lost 7 bases and the V segment lost 8 bases, leaving 14 bases of the junction unmatched. The CDR3 has 15 residues. The germline CDR1 and CDR2 sequences are SGHTA and FQGNSA. The DNA for the CDR3 is TGTGCCAGCCGCGGCCGGGGGGAGGGATGGAATGAGCAGTTCTTC. This gives the protein CASRGRGEGWNEQFF.

This clone has just one count. This chain uses TRBV6-4 with TRBJ1-5; D not resolved. V lost 7 bases and J 7 bases, leaving 8 bases between the germline ends. The CDR3 is made up of 11 amino acids. Germline CDR1 and CDR2: MRHNA and SNTAGT. The CDR3 DNA is TGTGCCAGCATGAGAGTACAGCCCCAGCATTTT. Its protein is CASMRVQPQHF.

This clone has just one count. V is TRBV28 and J is TRBJ1-6; D unresolved. This CDR3 spans 14 amino acids. The germline V gene has CDR1 MDHEN and CDR2 SYDVKM. V lost 6 bases, J lost 10 bases, and 16 bases lay in between. The CDR3 coding sequence is TGTGCCAGCAGCAAATTGGTCTCAAGGTCACCCCTCCACTTT. Protein product: CASSKLVSRSPLHF.

The V call is TRBV21-1, the J call TRBJ1-5. TRBV21-1 is a documented pseudogene. CDR3 length equals 15 residues. CDR3 sequence: CASWIVRALGQPQHF. In nucleotides, the CDR3 is TGTGCCAGCTGGATCGTGAGGGCCCTCGGACAGCCCCAGCATTTT.

J is TRBJ2-1 and V is TRBV9, with 11 nucleotides matching TRBD2. Losses at the gene ends were 1 base for V and 7 bases for J; bases not matched to a gene: 4. The CDR3 is 15 amino acids. The germline V gene encodes CDR1 SGDLS and CDR2 YYNGEE. CDR3 in DNA: TGTGCCAGCAGCGTAATAGCGGGAGGGCCGAATGAGCAGTTCTTC. This sequence encodes CASSVIAGGPNEQFF.

Details on this clone: Other DNA sequences in the sample encode the same CDR3. The chain combines TRBV27 with TRBJ2-2; 7 positions match TRBD2. The CDR3 loop spans 14 amino acids. Germline CDR1 is MNHEY and CDR2 is SMNVEV (reference sequence). With 1 base clipped from V and 7 bases from J, the junction kept 3 bases outside the gene matches. CDR3 nucleotide sequence: TGTGCCAGCAGTTTATTCGGGGAGGGCGGGGAGCTGTTTTTT. This translates into CASSLFGEGGELFF.

The gene calls are TRBV25-1 and TRBJ2-5; no reliable D call. Germline V gene data show CDR1 as MGHDK and CDR2 as SYGVNS. This CDR3 comprises 14 residues. Trimming stripped 4 bases from V and 2 bases from J, with 11 bases between. In DNA form, the CDR3 reads TGTGCCAGCAGTGCGGCAGCGTGGCAAGAGACCCAGTACTTC. Encoded protein: CASSAAAWQETQYF.

This chain uses TRBV19 with TRBJ2-1, with TRBD2 matching 8 bases. Germline lookup yields CDR1 LNHDA and CDR2 SQIVND (reference sequence). The CDR3 length is 15 residues. Trimming removed 4 bases from V and 3 bases from J; junction bases left unmatched: 5. For the CDR3, the DNA is TGTGCCAGTAGTACGACTAGCGCGAGCTACAATGAGCAGTTCTTC. Translating gives CASSTTSASYNEQFF.

This chain links TRBV3-1 (or the pseudogene TRBV3-2) with TRBJ2-7, with 11 positions matching TRBD2. The CDR3 extends over 16 amino acids. V was pared by 4 bases and J by 3 bases, with 8 bases of the junction left unmatched. Germline V CDR1 and CDR2: LGHDT, YNNKEL (reference sequence). The CDR3 DNA sequence: TGTGCCAGCAGCCGGACACCCCTAGCGGGAGGCTACGAGCAGTACTTC. Protein sequence: CASSRTPLAGGYEQYF.

This CDR3 reads CSVRREDSNYGYTF. The CDR3 nucleotides are TGCAGCGTCCGGCGGGAGGACAGCAACTATGGCTACACCTTC. The rearrangement uses TRBV29-1 and TRBJ1-2, with a weak D call TRBD1 (6 bases). CDR1 is SQVTM, CDR2 ANQGSEA, per germline. CDR3 size: 14 residues. V was clipped by 6 bases and J by 2 bases, with 16 bases between them.

This sequence joins TRBV7-8 and TRBJ2-1, with TRBD2 as a possible D gene (5 bases). This CDR3 comprises 14 residues. Germline V gene lookup returns CDR1 SGHVS and CDR2 FQNEAQ. V lost 4 bases, J lost 6 bases, and 13 bases lay in between. Here the CDR3 DNA reads TGTGCCAGCAGCTCGGCAATGGCGGGCAATGAGCAGTTCTTC. This encodes CASSSAMAGNEQFF. The full variable domain, its missing parts supplied by reference TRBV7-8 and TRBJ2-1, is GAGVSQSPRYKVAKRGQDVALRCDPISGHVSLFWYQQALGQGPEFLTYFQNEAQLDKSGLPSDRFFAERPEGSVSTLKIQRTQQEDSAVYLCASSSAMAGNEQFFGPGTRLTVL.

This chain joins TRBV7-8 and TRBJ1-4; TRBD1 aligns across 7 bases. Trimming took 4 bases from V and 8 from J; bases not matched to a gene: 16. The CDR3 loop spans 17 amino acids. The germline CDR1 and CDR2 sequences are SGHVS and FQNEAQ. CDR3 sequence (DNA): TGTGCCAGCAGCTCTTCGACAGGGTCGTACTTTCAGGAAAAACTGTTTTTT. This encodes CASSSSTGSYFQEKLFF. The whole variable domain, remainder taken from reference TRBV7-8 and TRBJ1-4, is GAGVSQSPRYKVAKRGQDVALRCDPISGHVSLFWYQQALGQGPEFLTYFQNEAQLDKSGLPSDRFFAERPEGSVSTLKIQRTQQEDSAVYLCASSSSTGSYFQEKLFFGSGTQLSVL.

The genes are TRBV30 and TRBJ2-5; TRBD1 is a possible D gene (6 bases). Trimming pared 3 bases from V and 2 bases from J, leaving 19 bases between. The CDR3 is 16 amino acids. The germline V gene has CDR1 GTSNPN and CDR2 SVGIG (reference sequence). Here the CDR3 DNA reads TGTGCCTGGAGCCTGGGGAGAGGGGGAACTCAAGAGACCCAGTACTTC. This translates into CAWSLGRGGTQETQYF.

This clone was detected only once. This chain uses TRBV20-1 with TRBJ2-7; D is ambiguous. Germline assignment: CDR1 DFQATT and CDR2 SNEGSKA (reference sequence). V was shortened by 6 bases and J by 5 bases, with 11 bases between the two germline ends. The length of the CDR3 is 11 residues. The CDR3 reads CSAPSYDEQYF. The CDR3, as DNA: TGCAGTGCCCCGAGCTACGACGAGCAGTACTTC.

CDR3 DNA sequence: TGTGCCAGCAGCACAGGGATCGACTATGGCTACACCTTC. This translates into CASSTGIDYGYTF. This chain links TRBV7-9 with TRBJ1-2; tentative D call: TRBD1 (6 bases). The ends were cut back, 5 bases at V and 3 bases at J, with 10 bases in the middle. The germline V gene has CDR1 SEHNR and CDR2 FQNEAQ (reference sequence). The CDR3 runs 13 residues.

This clone was counted ten times or more. The gene calls are TRBV19 and TRBJ2-7; 7 bases map to TRBD1. The J segment lost 6 bases and the V segment lost 10 bases, leaving 3 bases of the junction unmatched. The CDR3 spans 10 residues. Germline-derived CDR1 and CDR2 are LNHDA and SQIVND (reference sequence). The CDR3 here is CATRQGEQYF. For the CDR3, the DNA is TGTGCCACCAGACAGGGCGAGCAGTACTTC.

V is TRBV5-4 and J is TRBJ2-1, with a weak D call TRBD2 (5 bases). The CDR3 runs 14 residues. Trimming pared 2 bases from V and 3 bases from J, leaving 9 bases between. Germline values: CDR1 SGHNT, CDR2 YYREEE (reference sequence). The CDR3 nucleotides read TGTGCCAGCAGCTTCGTCGGGAACTACAATGAGCAGTTCTTC. Translation gives CASSFVGNYNEQFF.

CDR3 coding DNA: TGTGCCAGCAGCTTAGAGGACTCTGCAGCTAATGAAAAACTGTTTTTT. Translation gives CASSLEDSAANEKLFF. V usage is TRBV7-6 and J usage is TRBJ1-4; D is uncertain. Germline loops: CDR1 SGHVS, CDR2 FNYEAQ. With 1 base removed from V and 3 bases from J, the gap between germline ends came to 12 bases. The CDR3 is 16 amino acids. Variable domain in full (rest from reference TRBV7-6 and TRBJ1-4): GAGVSQSPRYKVTKRGQDVALRCDPISGHVSLYWYRQALGQGPEFLTYFNYEAQQDKSGLPNDRFSAERPEGSISTLTIQRTEQRDSAMYRCASSLEDSAANEKLFFGSGTQLSVL.

The V call is TRBV2, the J call TRBJ2-1; 8 bases are a match to TRBD1. V lost 6 bases to trimming and J lost 6 bases; unmatched junction nucleotides: 7. This CDR3 comprises 14 residues. Per the germline V gene, CDR1 is SNHLY and CDR2 is FYNNEI. CDR3 bases: TGTGCCAGCAGCTTTGACAGGGGAGGCAATGAGCAGTTCTTC. Its protein product is CASSFDRGGNEQFF.

The chain links TRBV4-3 to TRBJ2-3; a possible D gene is TRBD2 (5 bases). Trimming took off 4 bases at V and 5 bases at J, with 16 bases between the two ends. Germline assignment: CDR1 LGHNA and CDR2 YSLEER. The CDR3 loop spans 15 amino acids. The CDR3 DNA follows: TGCGCCAGCAGCCCCTCCCCCCTTGAGGGAGATACGCAGTATTTT. Translated, it gives CASSPSPLEGDTQYF.

The chain recombines TRBV5-5 with TRBJ2-7; D perhaps matches TRBD2 (5 bases). CDR1 and CDR2 (germline): SGHKS, YYEKEE (reference sequence). Trimming removed 1 base from V and 1 base from J, with 6 bases in between. The CDR3 has 13 residues. CDR3 protein: CASSLRESYEQYF. The CDR3 region has the DNA TGTGCCAGCAGCTTGCGGGAATCCTACGAGCAGTACTTC.

This clone was seen a few times. This chain links TRBV18 with TRBJ2-1; D uncertain. Trimming shortened V by 1 base and J by 0 bases, and 10 bases separated the two germline ends. This CDR3 has 16 residues. Looked up from germline, CDR1 is KGHSH and CDR2 is LQKENI. This chain's CDR3 is CASSPRALSSYNEQFF. CDR3 nucleotide sequence: TGTGCCAGCTCACCACGAGCCCTGAGCTCCTACAATGAGCAGTTCTTC.